The present T cell receptor beta chain was sequenced within a study of blood T cells in healthy people across ages. This clonotype was detected a few times. No antigen is known for it. Study conclusions and caveats: Naive CD4+ cells and diversity were both higher in long-lived donors than in aged donors.

The ends lost 5 bases at V and 10 bases at J; junction bases unmatched: 2. The CDR3 has 11 residues. CDR1 and CDR2 from the germline V gene are MNHEY and SVGEGT. The second PCR ran roughly 6 to 11 cycles with a sample-barcoded 5' primer and J-beta primers. A template-switch adaptor with 12 random nucleotides tagged each cDNA molecule. Researchers report that each sample yielded at least 2.5 million CDR3-containing paired-end reads. TCRdb independently ran MiXCR on the 5' RACE reads; one entry per CDR3 protein. The sample carries 790,000 or so distinct CDR3 sequences, 56% recorded once. Each of the donors had about 9.9 milliliters of peripheral blood drawn into EDTA-treated Vacutainer tubes.

This chain uses TRBV6-2 or TRBV6-3 with TRBJ2-1, with TRBD2 matching over 7 bases. This TCR was sampled from a man aged 40-50 years in good health. Sequencing was done on a sample of blood. CDR3 sequence reads: CASSNSGEQFF. For the CDR3, the DNA is TGTGCCAGCAGTAATAGCGGGGAGCAGTTCTTC.